This T cell receptor beta chain was found in a study of cytomegalovirus exposure and HLA in healthy donors. Study results and caveats: Under in vitro conditions, three CMV-associated chains were confirmed as specific for CMV antigens.

The method was immunoSEQ multiplex PCR; TCRdb's version includes in-frame clones alone and lacks a portion of them. This table holds roughly 150,000 clones, 85% to 90% found once. On this clone itself: Its antigen is currently unknown.

Separate from the approximately 600-subject first cohort was the approximately 120-subject validation cohort, to which the donors belonged. This CDR3 is 16 amino acids long. Looked up from germline, CDR1 is SGHRS and CDR2 is YFSETQ. V was pared by 4 bases and J by 4 bases, with 10 bases of the junction left unmatched. The sequence came from a man between 18 and 35 years old in good health and CMV-seronegative. Sequencing used PBMCs. This chain joins TRBV5-1 and TRBJ2-3; 9 bases line up with TRBD2. This chain's CDR3 is CASSRLGRGGPDTQYF. The CDR3 bases are TGCGCCAGCAGCCGGCTCGGGCGGGGGGGCCCAGATACGCAGTATTTT.